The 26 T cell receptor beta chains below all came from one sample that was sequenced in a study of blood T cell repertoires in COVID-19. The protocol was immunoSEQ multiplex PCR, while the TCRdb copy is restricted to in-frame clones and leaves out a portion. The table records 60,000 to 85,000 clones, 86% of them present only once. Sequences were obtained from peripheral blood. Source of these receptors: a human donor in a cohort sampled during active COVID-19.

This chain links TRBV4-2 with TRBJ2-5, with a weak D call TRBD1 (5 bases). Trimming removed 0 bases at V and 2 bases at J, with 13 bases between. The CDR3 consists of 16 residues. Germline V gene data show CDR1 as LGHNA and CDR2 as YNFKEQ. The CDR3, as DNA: TGTGCCAGCAGCCAAGATCCGTTGACAGCACAAGAGACCCAGTACTTC. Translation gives CASSQDPLTAQETQYF.

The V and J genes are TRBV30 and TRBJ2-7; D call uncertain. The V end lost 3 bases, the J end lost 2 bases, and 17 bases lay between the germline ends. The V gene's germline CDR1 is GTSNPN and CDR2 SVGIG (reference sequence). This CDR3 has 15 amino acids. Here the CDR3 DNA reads TGTGCCTGGAGATTCCGGGTTTCGGTTCCCTACGAGCAGTACTTC. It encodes CAWRFRVSVPYEQYF.

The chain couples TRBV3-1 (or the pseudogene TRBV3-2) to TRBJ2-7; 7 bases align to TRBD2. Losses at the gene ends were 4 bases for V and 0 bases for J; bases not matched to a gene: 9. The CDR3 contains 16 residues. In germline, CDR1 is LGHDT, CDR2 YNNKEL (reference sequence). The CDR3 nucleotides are TGTGCCAGCAGCCCCTATACGGGAGGCGTCTCCTACGAGCAGTACTTC. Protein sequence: CASSPYTGGVSYEQYF.

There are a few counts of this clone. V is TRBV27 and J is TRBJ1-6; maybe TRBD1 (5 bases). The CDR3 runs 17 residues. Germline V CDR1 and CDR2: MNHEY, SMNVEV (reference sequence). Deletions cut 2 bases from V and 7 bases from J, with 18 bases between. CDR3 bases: TGTGCCAGCAGTTTAGCTTCTCGGGGGATAACGAATTCACCCCTCCACTTT. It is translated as CASSLASRGITNSPLHF.

CDR3 bases: TGTGCCAGCAGCTTGGCAGGGTACAGGGGGATGGACACCGGGGAGCTGTTTTTT. This codes for CASSLAGYRGMDTGELFF. J is TRBJ2-2 and V is TRBV5-6; the match to TRBD1 covers 8 bases. This CDR3 has 18 residues. Germline assignment: CDR1 SGHDT and CDR2 YYEEEE. V shed 0 bases and J 3 bases; nucleotides not matched to a gene: 10.

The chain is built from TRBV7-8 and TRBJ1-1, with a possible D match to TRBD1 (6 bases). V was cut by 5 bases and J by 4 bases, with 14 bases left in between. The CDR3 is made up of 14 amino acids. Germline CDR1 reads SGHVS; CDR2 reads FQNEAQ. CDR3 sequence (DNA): TGTGCCAGCAGCCTCCGACAGGAGATCACTGAAGCTTTCTTT. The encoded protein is CASSLRQEITEAFF.

The CDR3 coding sequence is TGTGCCAGCAGCCATCGCCGGGACAGTATAACCCCCGGGGAGCTGTTTTTT. Protein product: CASSHRRDSITPGELFF. The chain couples TRBV14 to TRBJ2-2; 7 positions agree with TRBD1. Trimming took 3 bases from V and 6 from J; bases not matched to a gene: 13. The CDR3 is 17 amino acids. Germline-derived CDR1 and CDR2 are SGHDN and FVKESK.

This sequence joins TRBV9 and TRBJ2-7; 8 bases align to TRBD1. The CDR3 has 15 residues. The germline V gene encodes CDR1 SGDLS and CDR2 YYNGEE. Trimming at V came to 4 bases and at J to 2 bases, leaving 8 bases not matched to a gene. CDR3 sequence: CASSPSGTGPYEQYF. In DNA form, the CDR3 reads TGTGCCAGCAGCCCTTCTGGGACAGGCCCCTACGAGCAGTACTTC. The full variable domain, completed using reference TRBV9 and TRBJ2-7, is DSGVTQTPKHLITATGQRVTLRCSPRSGDLSVYWYQQSLDQGLQFLIQYYNGEERAKGNILERFSAQQFPDLHSELNLSSLELGDSALYFCASSPSGTGPYEQYFGPGTRLTVT.

The CDR3 DNA sequence: TGTGCCAGCAGCAATCACAGGGATCAGCCCCAGCATTTT. Its translation is CASSNHRDQPQHF. The chain employs TRBV7-8 and TRBJ1-5; a possible D gene is TRBD1 (6 bases). This CDR3 is built from 13 residues. The V end was cut by 5 bases, the J end by 5 bases, with 10 bases between. Germline CDR1 SGHVS, CDR2 FQNEAQ.

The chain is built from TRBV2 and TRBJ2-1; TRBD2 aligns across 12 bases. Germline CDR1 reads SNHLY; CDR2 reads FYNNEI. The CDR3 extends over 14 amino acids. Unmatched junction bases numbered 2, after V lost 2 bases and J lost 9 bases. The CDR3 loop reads CASSESSGRVEQFF. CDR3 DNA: TGTGCCAGCAGTGAATCTAGCGGGAGGGTTGAGCAGTTCTTC.

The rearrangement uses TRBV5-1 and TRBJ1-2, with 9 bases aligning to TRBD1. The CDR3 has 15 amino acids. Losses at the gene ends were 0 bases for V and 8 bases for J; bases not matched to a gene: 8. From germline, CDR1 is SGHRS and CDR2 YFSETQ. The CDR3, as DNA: TGCGCCAGCAGCTTGGAGTACGGGACAGGGAGCGGCTACACCTTC. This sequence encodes CASSLEYGTGSGYTF. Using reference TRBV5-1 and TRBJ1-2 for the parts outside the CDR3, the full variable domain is KAGVTQTPRYLIKTRGQQVTLSCSPISGHRSVSWYQQTPGQGLQFLFEYFSETQRNKGNFPGRFSGRQFSNSRSEMNVSTLELGDSALYLCASSLEYGTGSGYTFGSGTRLTVV.

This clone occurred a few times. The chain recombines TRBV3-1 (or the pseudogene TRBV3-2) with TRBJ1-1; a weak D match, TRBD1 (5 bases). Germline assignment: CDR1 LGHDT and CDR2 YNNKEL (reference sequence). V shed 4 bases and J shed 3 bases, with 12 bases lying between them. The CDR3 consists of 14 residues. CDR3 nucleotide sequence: TGTGCCAGCAGCCGGGGGGAGACTTACACTGAAGCTTTCTTT. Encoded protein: CASSRGETYTEAFF.

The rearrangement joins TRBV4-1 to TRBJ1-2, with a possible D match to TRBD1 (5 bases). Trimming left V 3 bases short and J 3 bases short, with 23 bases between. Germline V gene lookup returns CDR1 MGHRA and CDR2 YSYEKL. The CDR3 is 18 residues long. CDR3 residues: CASSHRGARGDRYYGYTF. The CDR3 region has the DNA TGCGCCAGCAGCCATAGAGGGGCTCGGGGGGATAGATACTATGGCTACACCTTC.

The chain's CDR3 is CASRPTGSGNTIYF. The CDR3 coding sequence is TGCGCCAGCAGACCGACAGGGTCTGGAAACACCATATATTTT. This chain joins TRBV5-1 and TRBJ1-3; 7 bases are a match to TRBD1. Germline loops: CDR1 SGHRS, CDR2 YFSETQ. This CDR3 is built from 14 residues. The J segment lost 1 base and the V segment lost 5 bases, leaving 3 bases of the junction unmatched.

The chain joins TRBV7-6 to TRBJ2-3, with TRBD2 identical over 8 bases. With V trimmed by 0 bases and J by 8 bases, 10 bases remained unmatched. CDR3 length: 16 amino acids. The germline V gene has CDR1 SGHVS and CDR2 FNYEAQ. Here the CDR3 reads CASSLAPSGSQGTQYF. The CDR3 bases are TGTGCCAGCAGCTTAGCCCCTAGCGGGTCCCAGGGTACGCAGTATTTT.

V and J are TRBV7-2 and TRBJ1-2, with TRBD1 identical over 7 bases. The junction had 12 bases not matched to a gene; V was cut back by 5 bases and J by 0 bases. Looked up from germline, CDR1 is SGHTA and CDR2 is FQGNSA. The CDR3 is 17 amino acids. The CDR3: CASSLGTDFLANYGYTF. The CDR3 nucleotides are TGTGCCAGCAGCCTCGGGACAGACTTTTTAGCTAACTATGGCTACACCTTC.

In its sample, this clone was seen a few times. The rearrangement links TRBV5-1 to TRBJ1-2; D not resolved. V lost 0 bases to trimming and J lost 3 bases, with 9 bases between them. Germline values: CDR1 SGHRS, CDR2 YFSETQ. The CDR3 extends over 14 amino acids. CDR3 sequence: CASSLGLWDYGYTF. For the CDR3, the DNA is TGCGCCAGCAGCTTGGGACTTTGGGACTATGGCTACACCTTC.

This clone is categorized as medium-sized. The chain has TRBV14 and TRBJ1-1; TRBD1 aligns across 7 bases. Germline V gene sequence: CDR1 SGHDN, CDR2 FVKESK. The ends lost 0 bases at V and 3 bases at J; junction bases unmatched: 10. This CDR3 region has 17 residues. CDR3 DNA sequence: TGTGCCAGCAGCCAAGATTATGGGCGGCAGGGGGACACTGAAGCTTTCTTT. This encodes CASSQDYGRQGDTEAFF.

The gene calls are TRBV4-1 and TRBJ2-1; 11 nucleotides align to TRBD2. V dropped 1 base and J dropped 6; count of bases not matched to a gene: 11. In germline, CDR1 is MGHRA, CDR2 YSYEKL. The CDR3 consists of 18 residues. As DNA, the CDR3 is TGCGCCAGCAGCCAAGCAGGGCCCCTAGCGGGAGGTGGCAATGAGCAGTTCTTC. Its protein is CASSQAGPLAGGGNEQFF.

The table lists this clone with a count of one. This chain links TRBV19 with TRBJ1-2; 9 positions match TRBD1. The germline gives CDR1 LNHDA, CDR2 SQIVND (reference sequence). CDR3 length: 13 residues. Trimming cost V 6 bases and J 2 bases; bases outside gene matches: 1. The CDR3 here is CASRGQGNYGYTF. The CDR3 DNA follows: TGTGCCAGTAGGGGACAGGGAAACTATGGCTACACCTTC.

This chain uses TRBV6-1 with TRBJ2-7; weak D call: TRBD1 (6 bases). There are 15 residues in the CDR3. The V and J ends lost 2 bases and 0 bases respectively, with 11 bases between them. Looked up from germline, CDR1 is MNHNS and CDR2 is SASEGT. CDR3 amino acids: CASSEYRTASYEQYF. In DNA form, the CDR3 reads TGTGCCAGCAGTGAATACAGGACAGCCTCCTACGAGCAGTACTTC.

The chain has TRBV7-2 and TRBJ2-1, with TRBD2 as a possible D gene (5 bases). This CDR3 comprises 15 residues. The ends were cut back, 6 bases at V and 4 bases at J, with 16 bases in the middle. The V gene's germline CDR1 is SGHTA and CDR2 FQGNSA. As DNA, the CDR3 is TGTGCCAGCAGGCGCACCACGGGGTCTTACAATGAGCAGTTCTTC. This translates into CASRRTTGSYNEQFF. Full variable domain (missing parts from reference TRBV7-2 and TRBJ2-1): GAGVSQSPSNKVTEKGKDVELRCDPISGHTALYWYRQSLGQGLEFLIYFQGNSAPDKSGLPSDRFSAERTGGSVSTLTIQRTQQEDSAVYLCASRRTTGSYNEQFFGPGTRLTVL.

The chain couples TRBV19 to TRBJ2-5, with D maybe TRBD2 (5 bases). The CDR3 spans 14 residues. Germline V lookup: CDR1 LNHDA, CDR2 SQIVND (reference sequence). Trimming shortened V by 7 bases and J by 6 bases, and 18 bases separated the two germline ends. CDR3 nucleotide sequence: TGTGCCAGTACCGGTGAGCGGCCTGGAAAGACCCAGTACTTC. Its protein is CASTGERPGKTQYF.

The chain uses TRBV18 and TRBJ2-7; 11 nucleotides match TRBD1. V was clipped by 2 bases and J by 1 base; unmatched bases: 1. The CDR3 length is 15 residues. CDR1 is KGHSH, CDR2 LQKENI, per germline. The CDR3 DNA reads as TGTGCCAGCTCACCAAGGGACAGGGGGTCCTACGAGCAGTACTTC. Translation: CASSPRDRGSYEQYF.

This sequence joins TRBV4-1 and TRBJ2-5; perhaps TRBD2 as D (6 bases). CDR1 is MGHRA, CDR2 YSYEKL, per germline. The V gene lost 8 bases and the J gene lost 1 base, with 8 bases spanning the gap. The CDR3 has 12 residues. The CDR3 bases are TGCGCCAGCGGGACTTCCCAAGAGACCCAGTACTTC. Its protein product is CASGTSQETQYF.

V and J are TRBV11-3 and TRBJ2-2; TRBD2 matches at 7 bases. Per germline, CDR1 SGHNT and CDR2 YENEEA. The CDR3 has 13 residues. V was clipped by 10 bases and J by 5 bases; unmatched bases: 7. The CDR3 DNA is TGTGCCACCTCTGAGGGAGGGACCGGGGAGCTGTTTTTT. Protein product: CATSEGGTGELFF.